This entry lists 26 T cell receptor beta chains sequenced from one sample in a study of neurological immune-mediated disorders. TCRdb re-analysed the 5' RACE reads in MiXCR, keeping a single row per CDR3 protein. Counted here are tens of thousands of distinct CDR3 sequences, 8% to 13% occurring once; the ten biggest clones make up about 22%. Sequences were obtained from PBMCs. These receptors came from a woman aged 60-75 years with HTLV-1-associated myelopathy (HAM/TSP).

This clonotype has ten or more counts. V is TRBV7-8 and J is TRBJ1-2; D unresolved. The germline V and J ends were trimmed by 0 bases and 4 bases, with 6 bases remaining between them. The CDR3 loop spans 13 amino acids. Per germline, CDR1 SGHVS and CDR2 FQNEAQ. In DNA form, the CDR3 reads TGTGCCAGCAGCTTAGCGGGGTTCTATGGCTACACCTTC. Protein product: CASSLAGFYGYTF.

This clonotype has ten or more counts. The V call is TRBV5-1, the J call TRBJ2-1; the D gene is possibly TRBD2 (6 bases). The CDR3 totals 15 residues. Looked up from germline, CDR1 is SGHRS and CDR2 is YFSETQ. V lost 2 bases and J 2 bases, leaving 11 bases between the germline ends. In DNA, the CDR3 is TGCGCCAGCAGCTTACTGGGGGGAGCCTACAATGAGCAGTTCTTC. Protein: CASSLLGGAYNEQFF.

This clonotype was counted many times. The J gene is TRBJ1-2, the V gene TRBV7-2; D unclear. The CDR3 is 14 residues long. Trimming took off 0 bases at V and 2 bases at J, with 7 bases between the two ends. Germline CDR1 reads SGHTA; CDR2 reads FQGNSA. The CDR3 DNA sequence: TGTGCCAGCAGCTTAGCCAGATTCAACTATGGCTACACCTTC. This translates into CASSLARFNYGYTF.

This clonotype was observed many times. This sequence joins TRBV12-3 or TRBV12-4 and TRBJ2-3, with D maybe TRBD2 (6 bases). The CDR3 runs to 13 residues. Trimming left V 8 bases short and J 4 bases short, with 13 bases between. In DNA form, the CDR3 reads TGTGCCAGCCTCTCGTGGGAGGCAGATACGCAGTATTTT. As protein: CASLSWEADTQYF.

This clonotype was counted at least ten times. CDR3: CSVEVTGSGEQYF. CDR3 nucleotide sequence: TGCAGCGTTGAAGTGACAGGGTCGGGCGAGCAGTACTTC. The chain has TRBV29-1 and TRBJ2-7, with 7 bases aligning to TRBD1. The germline gives CDR1 SQVTM, CDR2 ANQGSEA. The CDR3 is 13 amino acids. V was clipped by 1 base and J by 6 bases; unmatched bases: 6.

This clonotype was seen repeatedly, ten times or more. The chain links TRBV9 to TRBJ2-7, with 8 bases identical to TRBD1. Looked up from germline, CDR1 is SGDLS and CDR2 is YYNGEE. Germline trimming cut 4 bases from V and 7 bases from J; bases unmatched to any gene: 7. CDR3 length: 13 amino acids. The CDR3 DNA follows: TGTGCCAGCAGCCTACGGACAGGGCTTGAGCAGTACTTC. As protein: CASSLRTGLEQYF.

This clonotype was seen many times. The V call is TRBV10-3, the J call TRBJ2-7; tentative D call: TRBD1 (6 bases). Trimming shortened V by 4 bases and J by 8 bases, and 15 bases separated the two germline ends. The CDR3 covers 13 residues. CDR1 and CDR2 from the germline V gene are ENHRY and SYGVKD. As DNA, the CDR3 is TGTGCCATCAGTGGAACAGACGGGGACAAGCAGTACTTC. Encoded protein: CAISGTDGDKQYF.

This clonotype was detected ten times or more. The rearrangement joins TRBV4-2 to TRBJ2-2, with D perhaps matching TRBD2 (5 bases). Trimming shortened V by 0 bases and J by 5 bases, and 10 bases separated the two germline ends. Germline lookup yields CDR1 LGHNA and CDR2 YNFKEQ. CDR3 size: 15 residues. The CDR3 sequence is CASSQERDMTGELFF. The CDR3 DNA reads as TGTGCCAGCAGCCAAGAGAGGGATATGACCGGGGAGCTGTTTTTT.

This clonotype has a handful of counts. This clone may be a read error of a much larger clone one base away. CDR3 nucleotide sequence: TGTGCCAGCAGCTTAGCTGGGGGACAGGGGGAGCATGTTTTCTTC. It yields the protein CASSLAGGQGEHVFF. The chain joins TRBV7-2 to TRBJ2-7, with 11 bases fitting TRBD1. Germline V gene sequence: CDR1 SGHTA, CDR2 FQGNSA. The CDR3 covers 15 residues.

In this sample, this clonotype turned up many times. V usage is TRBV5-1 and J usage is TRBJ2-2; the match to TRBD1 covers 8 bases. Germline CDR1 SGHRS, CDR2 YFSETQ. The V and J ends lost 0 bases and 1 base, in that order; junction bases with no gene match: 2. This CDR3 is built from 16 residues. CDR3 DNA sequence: TGCGCCAGCAGCTTGGACAGGGGGAGGAACACCGGGGAGCTGTTTTTT. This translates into CASSLDRGRNTGELFF. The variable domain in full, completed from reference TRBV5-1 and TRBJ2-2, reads KAGVTQTPRYLIKTRGQQVTLSCSPISGHRSVSWYQQTPGQGLQFLFEYFSETQRNKGNFPGRFSGRQFSNSRSEMNVSTLELGDSALYLCASSLDRGRNTGELFFGEGSRLTVL.

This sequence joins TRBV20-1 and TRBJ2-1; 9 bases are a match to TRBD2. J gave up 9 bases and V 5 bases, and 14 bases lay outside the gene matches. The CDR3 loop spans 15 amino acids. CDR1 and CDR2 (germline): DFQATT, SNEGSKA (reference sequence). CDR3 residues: CSAPDSGLALVEQFF. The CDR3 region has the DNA TGCAGTGCTCCCGACTCGGGACTAGCTTTGGTTGAGCAGTTCTTC.

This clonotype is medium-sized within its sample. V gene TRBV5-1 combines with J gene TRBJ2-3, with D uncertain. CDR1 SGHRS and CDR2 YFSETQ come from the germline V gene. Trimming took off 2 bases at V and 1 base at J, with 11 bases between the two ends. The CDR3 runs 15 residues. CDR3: CASSLKGSRTDTQYF. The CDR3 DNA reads TGCGCCAGCAGCTTAAAGGGTTCACGCACAGATACGCAGTATTTT.

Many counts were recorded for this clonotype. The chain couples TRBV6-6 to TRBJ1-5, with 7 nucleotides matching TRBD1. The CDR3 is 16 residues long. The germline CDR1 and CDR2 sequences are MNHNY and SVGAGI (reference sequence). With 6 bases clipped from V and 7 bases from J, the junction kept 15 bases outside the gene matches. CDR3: CASSHPSRQGEQPQHF. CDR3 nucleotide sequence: TGTGCCAGCAGCCACCCATCCCGACAGGGAGAACAGCCCCAGCATTTT.

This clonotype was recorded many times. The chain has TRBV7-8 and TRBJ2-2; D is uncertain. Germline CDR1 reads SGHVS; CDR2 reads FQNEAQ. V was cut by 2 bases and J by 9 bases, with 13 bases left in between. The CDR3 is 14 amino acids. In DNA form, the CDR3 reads TGTGCCAGCAGCTTACCAAAAACCGACTGGGAGCTGTTTTTT. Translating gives CASSLPKTDWELFF.

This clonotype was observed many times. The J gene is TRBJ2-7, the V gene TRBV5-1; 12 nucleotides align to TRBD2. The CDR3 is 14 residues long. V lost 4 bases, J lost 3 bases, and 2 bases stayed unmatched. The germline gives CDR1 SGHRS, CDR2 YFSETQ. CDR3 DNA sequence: TGCGCCAGCAGCACTAGCGGGGGGCTCTACGAGCAGTACTTC. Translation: CASSTSGGLYEQYF.

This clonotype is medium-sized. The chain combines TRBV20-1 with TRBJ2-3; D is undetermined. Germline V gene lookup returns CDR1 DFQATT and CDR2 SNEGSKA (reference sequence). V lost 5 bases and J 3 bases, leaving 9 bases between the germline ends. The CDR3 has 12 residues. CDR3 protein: CSAPDGTDTQYF. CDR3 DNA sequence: TGCAGTGCTCCCGACGGGACAGATACGCAGTATTTT.

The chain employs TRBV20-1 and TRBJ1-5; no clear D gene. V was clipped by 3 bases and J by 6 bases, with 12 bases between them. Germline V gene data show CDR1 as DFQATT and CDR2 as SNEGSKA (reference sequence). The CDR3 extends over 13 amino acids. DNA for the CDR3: TGCAGTGCTAGTAACGGGGTGGGTCAGCCCCAGCATTTT. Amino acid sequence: CSASNGVGQPQHF.

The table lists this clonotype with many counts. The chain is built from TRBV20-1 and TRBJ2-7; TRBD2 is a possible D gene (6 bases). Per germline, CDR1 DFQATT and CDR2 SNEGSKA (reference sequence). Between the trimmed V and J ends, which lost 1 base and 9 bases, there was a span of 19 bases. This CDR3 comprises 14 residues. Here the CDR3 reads CSARGEAGSTGQYF. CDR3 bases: TGCAGTGCTAGAGGGGAGGCAGGGTCTACCGGGCAGTACTTC.

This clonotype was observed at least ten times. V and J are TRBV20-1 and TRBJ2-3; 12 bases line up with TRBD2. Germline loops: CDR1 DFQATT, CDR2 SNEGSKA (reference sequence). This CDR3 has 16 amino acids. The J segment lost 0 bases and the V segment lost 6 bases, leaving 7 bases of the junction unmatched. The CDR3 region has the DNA TGCAGTGCCCATCGGCTAGCGGGGGGGAGCACAGATACGCAGTATTTT. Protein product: CSAHRLAGGSTDTQYF.

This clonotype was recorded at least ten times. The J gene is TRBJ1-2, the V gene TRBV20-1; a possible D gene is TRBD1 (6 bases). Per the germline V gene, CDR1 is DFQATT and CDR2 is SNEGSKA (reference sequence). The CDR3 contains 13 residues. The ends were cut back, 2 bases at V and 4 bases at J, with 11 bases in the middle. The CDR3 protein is CSARPGEGYGYTF. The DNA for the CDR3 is TGCAGTGCTAGACCAGGGGAAGGCTATGGCTACACCTTC.

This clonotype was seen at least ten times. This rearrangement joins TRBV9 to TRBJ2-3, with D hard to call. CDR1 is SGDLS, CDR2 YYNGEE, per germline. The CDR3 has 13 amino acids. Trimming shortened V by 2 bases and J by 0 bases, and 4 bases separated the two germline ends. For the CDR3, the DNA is TGTGCCAGCAGCGTCTCAAGCACAGATACGCAGTATTTT. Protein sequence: CASSVSSTDTQYF.

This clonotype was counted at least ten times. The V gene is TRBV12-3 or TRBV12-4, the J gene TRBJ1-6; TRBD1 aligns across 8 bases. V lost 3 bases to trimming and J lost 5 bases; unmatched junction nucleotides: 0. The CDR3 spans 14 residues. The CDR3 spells CASSLDRDNSPLHF. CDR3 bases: TGTGCCAGCAGTTTGGACAGGGATAATTCACCCCTCCACTTT.

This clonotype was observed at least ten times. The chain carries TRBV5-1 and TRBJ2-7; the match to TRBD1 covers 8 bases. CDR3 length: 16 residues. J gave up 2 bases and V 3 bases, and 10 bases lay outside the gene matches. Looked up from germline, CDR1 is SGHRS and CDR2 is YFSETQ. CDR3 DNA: TGCGCCAGCAGCTATGGAAGCACAGGGGGAACCTACGAGCAGTACTTC. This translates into CASSYGSTGGTYEQYF.

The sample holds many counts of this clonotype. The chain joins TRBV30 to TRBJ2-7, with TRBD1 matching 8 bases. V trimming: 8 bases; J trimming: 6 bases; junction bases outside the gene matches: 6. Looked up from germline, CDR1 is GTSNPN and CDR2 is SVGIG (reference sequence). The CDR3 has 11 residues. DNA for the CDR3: TGTGCCGGCGCTCAGGGGGCCGAGCAGTACTTC. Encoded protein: CAGAQGAEQYF.

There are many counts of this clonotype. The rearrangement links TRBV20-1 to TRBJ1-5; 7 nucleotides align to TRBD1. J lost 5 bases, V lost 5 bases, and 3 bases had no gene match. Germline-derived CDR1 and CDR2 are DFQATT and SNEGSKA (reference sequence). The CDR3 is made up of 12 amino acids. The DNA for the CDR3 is TGCAGTGCTGCCAGGGGGGATCAGCCCCAGCATTTT. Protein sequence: CSAARGDQPQHF.

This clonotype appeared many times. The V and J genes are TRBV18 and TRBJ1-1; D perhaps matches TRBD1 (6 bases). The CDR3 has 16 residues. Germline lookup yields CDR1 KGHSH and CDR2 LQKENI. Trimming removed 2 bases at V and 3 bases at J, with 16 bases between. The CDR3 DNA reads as TGTGCCAGCTCACCAGGATTGGGGGCGCAAGACACTGAAGCTTTCTTT. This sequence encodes CASSPGLGAQDTEAFF.